This section outlines one T cell receptor (beta chain) sequence together with its context. Its matching antigen is unknown. Trimming took 5 bases from V and 6 from J, leaving 7 bases between them. The CDR3 runs 11 residues. Germline CDR1 and CDR2: GTSNPN and SVGIG (reference sequence). Libraries were prepared by immunoSEQ multiplex PCR; TCRdb keeps only in-frame clonotypes and omits some of them. The table includes about 93,000 clones, about 92% detected once. These data are taken from a study of OX40 agonist ivuxolimab in advanced cancers. On the study more broadly: Ivuxolimab, an agonistic anti-OX40 (CD134) antibody, was given to patients.

Study-wide results and limits: The mean number of expanded clones was higher in CD8+ T cells than in CD4+.

This chain connects TRBV30 to TRBJ2-2; a weak D match, TRBD2 (5 bases). This material consisted of CD4+ or CD8+ T cells sorted from blood, taken in a trial of the OX40 agonist ivuxolimab. The sequence derives from an adult with an advanced solid tumor such as melanoma, head and neck, liver or kidney cancer. CDR3 sequence (DNA): TGTGCCTGGGGGAGTGCCGGGGAGCTGTTTTTT. This gives the protein CAWGSAGELFF.